Each of the 14 T cell receptor beta chains below was sequenced from the same sample in a study of human T cells and chemical hapten exposure. TCRdb redid the calling of the RACE reads with MiXCR, one entry per CDR3 protein. Of approximately 52,000 distinct CDR3 sequences listed, approximately 10% were seen once; the top ten hold about 2%. Time point given: patch test 1, 2 weeks after DPC sensitization. Treatment described: therapeutic diphenylcyclopropenone sensitization with weekly scalp DPC. Total RNA was extracted from unfractionated whole blood. The source material was whole blood, sampled in connection with sensitization to the hapten diphenylcyclopropenone (DPC). The receptors were gathered from a woman in her 40s with alopecia areata. Some clones in this sample may be carry-over from other donors' samples.

This chain joins TRBV29-1 and TRBJ2-1; 8 positions agree with TRBD2. Germline V gene lookup returns CDR1 SQVTM and CDR2 ANQGSEA. With 1 base clipped from V and 4 bases from J, the junction kept 9 bases outside the gene matches. The CDR3 is made up of 16 amino acids. CDR3 sequence (DNA): TGCAGCGTTGAAGTTCCTAGCGGGTACAATTACAATGAGCAGTTCTTC. This translates into CSVEVPSGYNYNEQFF.

The DNA for the CDR3 is TGCAGCGTGGACAGGGGTTACGAGCAGTACTTC. Translating gives CSVDRGYEQYF. V gene TRBV29-1 combines with J gene TRBJ2-7; 9 bases align to TRBD1. CDR3 length: 11 amino acids. Trimming at V came to 6 bases and at J to 4 bases, leaving 1 base not matched to a gene. Germline CDR1 and CDR2: SQVTM and ANQGSEA.

By share of the sample, this clonotype is medium-sized. The gene calls are TRBV27 and TRBJ1-5; D is uncertain. V lost 8 bases and J 4 bases, leaving 18 bases between the germline ends. Germline assignment: CDR1 MNHEY and CDR2 SMNVEV (reference sequence). This CDR3 comprises 15 residues. CDR3 loop: CASAAGSAWNQPQHF. In nucleotides, the CDR3 is TGTGCCAGCGCTGCGGGCTCCGCCTGGAATCAGCCCCAGCATTTT.

This clonotype was counted many times. The chain couples TRBV12-3 or TRBV12-4 to TRBJ2-3; no clear D. The length of the CDR3 is 14 residues. V lost 1 base and J lost 3, with 8 bases in between. The CDR3, as DNA: TGTGCCAGCAGTTTAGGCGACGGGACAGATACGCAGTATTTT. This codes for CASSLGDGTDTQYF.

The chain recombines TRBV7-2 with TRBJ2-3; D uncertain. The CDR3 runs 13 residues. V was shortened by 1 base and J by 6 bases, with 8 bases between the two germline ends. CDR1 SGHTA and CDR2 FQGNSA come from the germline V gene. This CDR3 reads CASSLVFEDTQYF. The CDR3 nucleotides are TGTGCCAGCAGCTTAGTTTTTGAGGATACGCAGTATTTT.

This clonotype has a count of ten or more. The gene calls are TRBV7-2 and TRBJ2-5; TRBD2 might be the D (7 bases). This CDR3 region has 14 residues. Germline assignment: CDR1 SGHTA and CDR2 FQGNSA. Trimming removed 6 bases from V and 5 bases from J, with 16 bases in between. Here the CDR3 DNA reads TGTGCCAGCAGACCCGCGGGGGCGGAGGAGACCCAGTACTTC. Amino acids: CASRPAGAEETQYF.

This clonotype was counted at least ten times. J is TRBJ2-3 and V is TRBV27; D is uncertain. The CDR3 has 12 residues. Trimming cost V 4 bases and J 10 bases, with 12 bases left between them. Germline CDR1 and CDR2: MNHEY and SMNVEV (reference sequence). CDR3 sequence: CASSSDSMAQYF. CDR3 nucleotide sequence: TGTGCCAGCAGTTCAGATAGTATGGCGCAGTATTTT.

This clonotype turned up a few times. This sequence joins TRBV7-9 and TRBJ2-2; TRBD1 might be the D (5 bases). Trimming took off 10 bases at V and 1 base at J, with 10 bases between the two ends. CDR3 length: 13 amino acids. Germline lookup yields CDR1 SEHNR and CDR2 FQNEAQ (reference sequence). The CDR3 coding sequence is TGTGCCACCGGTGGACAGAACACCGGGGAGCTGTTTTTT. It specifies CATGGQNTGELFF.

The chain combines TRBV10-3 with TRBJ2-7; D gene ambiguous. Germline CDR1 reads ENHRY; CDR2 reads SYGVKD. The V gene lost 5 bases and the J gene lost 5 bases, with 10 bases spanning the gap. CDR3 length: 12 amino acids. CDR3 in amino acids: CAISTIQDEQYF. As DNA, the CDR3 is TGTGCCATCAGTACCATCCAGGACGAGCAGTACTTC.

This clonotype was recorded at least ten times. The V gene is TRBV4-1, the J gene TRBJ1-2; possible D gene TRBD1, 5 bases. The CDR3 extends over 14 amino acids. V lost 1 base, J lost 13 bases, and 19 bases lay in between. Germline V gene data show CDR1 as MGHRA and CDR2 as YSYEKL. For the CDR3, the DNA is TGCGCCAGCAGCCAAGGCGGGGGACTGCTGATGGTCACCTTC. Its translation: CASSQGGGLLMVTF.

The table lists this clonotype with many counts. This rearrangement joins TRBV18 to TRBJ2-3; 7 positions agree with TRBD2. J lost 0 bases, V lost 2 bases, and 5 bases had no gene match. The CDR3 runs to 16 residues. Germline values: CDR1 KGHSH, CDR2 LQKENI. The CDR3 is CASSPSSGISTDTQYF. The CDR3 coding sequence is TGTGCCAGCTCACCATCCAGCGGGATCAGCACAGATACGCAGTATTTT.

The chain uses TRBV14 and TRBJ1-2; the match to TRBD1 covers 9 bases. The CDR3 spans 14 residues. After removal of 6 bases from V and 4 bases from J, the junction contained 6 bases not matched to a gene. CDR1 is SGHDN and CDR2 is FVKESK in the germline V gene. CDR3 protein: CASRRTGASYGYTF. CDR3 DNA: TGTGCCAGCAGACGGACAGGGGCGAGCTATGGCTACACCTTC.

A few counts support this clonotype. The chain links TRBV18 to TRBJ2-5, with 7 bases that match TRBD1. The ends lost 3 bases at V and 7 bases at J; junction bases unmatched: 8. The CDR3 is 14 residues long. Germline CDR1 KGHSH, CDR2 LQKENI. The CDR3 bases are TGTGCCAGCTCACCCGGGACAGAGACCGTGACCCAGTACTTC. The encoded protein is CASSPGTETVTQYF. The full variable domain, its missing parts supplied by reference TRBV18 and TRBJ2-5, is NAGVMQNPRHLVRRRGQEARLRCSPMKGHSHVYWYRQLPEEGLKFMVYLQKENIIDESGMPKERFSAEFPKEGPSILRIQQVVRGDSAAYFCASSPGTETVTQYFGPGTRLLVL.

This clonotype was recorded only once. This chain joins TRBV7-9 and TRBJ1-1; D ambiguous. Trimming shortened V by 8 bases and J by 3 bases, and 10 bases separated the two germline ends. Germline V CDR1 and CDR2: SEHNR, FQNEAQ (reference sequence). The CDR3 contains 12 residues. For the CDR3, the DNA is TGTGCCAGCGCCCAAAGGGACACTGAAGCTTTCTTT. Protein product: CASAQRDTEAFF. Full variable domain (outside the CDR3, taken from reference TRBV7-9 and TRBJ1-1): DTGVSQNPRHKITKRGQNVTFRCDPISEHNRLYWYRQTLGQGPEFLTYFQNEAQLEKSRLLSDRFSAERPKGSFSTLEIQRTEQGDSAMYLCASAQRDTEAFFGQGTRLTVV.